The rows below give T cell receptor beta chains drawn from one sample of a study of blood T cell repertoires in COVID-19. TCRdb's copy holds only in-frame clones and misses some; the assay was immunoSEQ multiplex PCR. The sample consists of 65,000 to 90,000 clones, 80% to 90% of them appearing once. The sequenced material came from peripheral blood. Every receptor here comes from a man in his forties or fifties with acute or convalescent COVID-19. Both conserved end residues are part of each CDR3. The D gene is left open where the match is weak. Where a row states a size, it is once, few, many or the class of an expanded clone; other rows omit it.

size | J | V | D | CDR3 | DNA
. | TRBJ2-1 | TRBV10-3 | TRBD1 | CAIRGQGFYNEQFF | TGTGCCATCAGAGGACAGGGTTTCTACAATGAGCAGTTCTTC
. | TRBJ1-2 | TRBV6-5 | . | CASTPGSEEGYGYTF | TGTGCCAGCACCCCGGGGTCAGAAGAGGGCTATGGCTACACCTTC
few | TRBJ1-2 | TRBV10-3 | . | CAIRSYIGEGGYTF | TGTGCCATCAGGTCCTATATCGGGGAAGGAGGCTACACCTTC
. | TRBJ1-6 | TRBV6-1 | . | CASSDRIYSPLHF | TGTGCCAGCAGTGACAGAATCTATTCACCCCTCCACTTT
. | TRBJ1-2 | TRBV18 | TRBD1 | CASSPFSRGQYGYTF | TGTGCCAGCTCACCATTCTCCAGGGGGCAATATGGCTACACCTTC
. | TRBJ2-7 | TRBV5-6 | . | CASSFQGRYSYEQYF | TGTGCCAGCAGCTTCCAGGGCCGATACTCCTACGAGCAGTACTTC
. | TRBJ2-7 | TRBV2 | . | CASSEALRGAEQYF | TGTGCCAGCAGTGAAGCGCTAAGGGGCGCTGAGCAGTACTTC
. | TRBJ1-5 | TRBV30 | . | CAWSDYADNQPQHF | TGTGCCTGGAGTGATTACGCGGACAATCAGCCCCAGCATTTT
once | TRBJ2-2 | TRBV7-8 | . | CASTPGVALNTGELFF | TGTGCCAGCACCCCGGGGGTAGCATTGAACACCGGGGAGCTGTTTTTT
. | TRBJ1-6 | TRBV7-6 | TRBD1 | CASSYTAPQGAHNSPLHF | TGTGCCAGCAGCTATACAGCGCCACAGGGGGCGCATAATTCACCCCTCCACTTT
. | TRBJ2-6 | TRBV15 | . | CATSTNRAGANVLTF | TGTGCCACCAGCACAAACAGGGCTGGGGCCAACGTCCTGACTTTC
. | TRBJ1-5 | TRBV19 | TRBD1 | CASRDRGRGQNQPQHF | TGTGCCAGCAGGGACAGGGGGCGCGGCCAGAATCAGCCCCAGCATTTT
. | TRBJ1-1 | TRBV6-5 | . | CASRSTSDSTEAFF | TGTGCCAGCAGGTCAACAAGCGATTCAACTGAAGCTTTCTTT
once | TRBJ2-1 | TRBV5-1 | TRBD2 | CASSLVPSGGANNEQFF | TGCGCCAGCAGCTTGGTGCCTAGCGGGGGGGCCAACAATGAGCAGTTCTTC
. | TRBJ1-5 | TRBV28 | . | CASSHTGPWTDNQPQHF | TGTGCCAGCAGCCACACCGGGCCGTGGACTGATAATCAGCCCCAGCATTTT